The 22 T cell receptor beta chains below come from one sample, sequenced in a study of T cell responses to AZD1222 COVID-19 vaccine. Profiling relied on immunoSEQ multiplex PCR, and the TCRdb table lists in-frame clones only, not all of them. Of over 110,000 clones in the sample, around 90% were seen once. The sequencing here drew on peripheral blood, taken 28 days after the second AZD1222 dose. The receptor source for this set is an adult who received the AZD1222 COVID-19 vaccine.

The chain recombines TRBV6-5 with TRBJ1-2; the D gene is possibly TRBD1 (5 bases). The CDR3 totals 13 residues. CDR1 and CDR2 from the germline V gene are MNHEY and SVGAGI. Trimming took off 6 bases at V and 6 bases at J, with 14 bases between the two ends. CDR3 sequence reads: CASSWGPADGYTF. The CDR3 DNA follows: TGTGCCAGCAGCTGGGGACCCGCGGATGGCTACACCTTC.

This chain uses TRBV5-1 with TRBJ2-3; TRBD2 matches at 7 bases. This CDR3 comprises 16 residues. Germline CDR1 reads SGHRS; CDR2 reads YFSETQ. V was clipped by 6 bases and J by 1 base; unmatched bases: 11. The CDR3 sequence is CASNDLGRAGTDTQYF. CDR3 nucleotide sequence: TGCGCCAGCAATGATTTGGGGAGGGCCGGCACAGATACGCAGTATTTT.

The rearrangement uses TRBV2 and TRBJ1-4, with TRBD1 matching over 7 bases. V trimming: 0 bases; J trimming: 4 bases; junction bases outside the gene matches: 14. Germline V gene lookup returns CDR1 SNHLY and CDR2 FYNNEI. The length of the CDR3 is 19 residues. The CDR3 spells CASSEALGGNRGLNEKLFF. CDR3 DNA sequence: TGTGCCAGCAGTGAAGCGCTGGGGGGGAATAGGGGGCTTAATGAAAAACTGTTTTTT.

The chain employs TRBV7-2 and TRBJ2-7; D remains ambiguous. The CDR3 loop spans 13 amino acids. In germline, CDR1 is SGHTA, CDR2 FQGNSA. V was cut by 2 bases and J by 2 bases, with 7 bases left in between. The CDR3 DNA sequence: TGTGCCAGCAGCTTACAGTCTCCCTACGAGCAGTACTTC. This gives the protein CASSLQSPYEQYF.

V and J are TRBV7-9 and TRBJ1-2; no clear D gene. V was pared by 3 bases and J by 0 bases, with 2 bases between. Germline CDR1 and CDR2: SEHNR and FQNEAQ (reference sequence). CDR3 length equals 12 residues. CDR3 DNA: TGTGCCAGCAGCTTGGCTAACTATGGCTACACCTTC. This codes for CASSLANYGYTF.

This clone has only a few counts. This CDR3 reads CASRAQGGYSDTQYF. CDR3 nucleotide sequence: TGTGCCAGCAGGGCCCAGGGGGGATATTCAGATACGCAGTATTTT. V usage is TRBV28 and J usage is TRBJ2-3, with D possibly matching TRBD1 (7 bases). The V and J ends lost 6 bases and 4 bases respectively, with 17 bases between them. Germline V gene sequence: CDR1 MDHEN, CDR2 SYDVKM. The CDR3 spans 15 residues.

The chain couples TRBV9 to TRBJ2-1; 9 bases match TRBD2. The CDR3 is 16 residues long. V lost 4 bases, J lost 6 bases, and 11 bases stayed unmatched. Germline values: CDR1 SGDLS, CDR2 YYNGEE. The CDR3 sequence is CASSPTGLASSNEQFF. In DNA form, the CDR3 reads TGTGCCAGCAGCCCTACGGGACTAGCAAGTTCCAATGAGCAGTTCTTC. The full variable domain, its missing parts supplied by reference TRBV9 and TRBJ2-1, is DSGVTQTPKHLITATGQRVTLRCSPRSGDLSVYWYQQSLDQGLQFLIQYYNGEERAKGNILERFSAQQFPDLHSELNLSSLELGDSALYFCASSPTGLASSNEQFFGPGTRLTVL.

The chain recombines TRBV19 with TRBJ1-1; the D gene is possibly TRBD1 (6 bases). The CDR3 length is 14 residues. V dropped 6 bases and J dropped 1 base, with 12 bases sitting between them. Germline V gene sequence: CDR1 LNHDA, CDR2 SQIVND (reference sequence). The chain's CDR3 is CASSYPGQNTEAFF. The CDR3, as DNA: TGTGCCAGTAGCTACCCGGGACAGAACACTGAAGCTTTCTTT.

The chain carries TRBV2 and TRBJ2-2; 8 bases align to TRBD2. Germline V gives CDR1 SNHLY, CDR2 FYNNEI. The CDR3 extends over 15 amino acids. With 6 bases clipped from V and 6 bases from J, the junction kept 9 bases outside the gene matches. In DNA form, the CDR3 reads TGTGCCAGCAGCGCTACTAGCGGTTCCGCCGGGGAGCTGTTTTTT. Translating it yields CASSATSGSAGELFF.

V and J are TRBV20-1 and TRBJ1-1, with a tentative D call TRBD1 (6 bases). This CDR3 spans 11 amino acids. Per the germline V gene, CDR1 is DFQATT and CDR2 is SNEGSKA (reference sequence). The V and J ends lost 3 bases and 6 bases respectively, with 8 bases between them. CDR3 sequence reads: CSASRGSEAFF. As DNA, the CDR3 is TGCAGTGCTAGTAGGGGGTCTGAAGCTTTCTTT.

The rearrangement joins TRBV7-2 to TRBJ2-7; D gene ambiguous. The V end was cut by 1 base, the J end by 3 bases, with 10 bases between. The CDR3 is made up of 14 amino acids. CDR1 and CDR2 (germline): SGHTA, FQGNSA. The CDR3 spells CASSLVLAVYEQYF. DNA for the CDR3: TGTGCCAGCAGCTTAGTCTTGGCGGTCTACGAGCAGTACTTC.

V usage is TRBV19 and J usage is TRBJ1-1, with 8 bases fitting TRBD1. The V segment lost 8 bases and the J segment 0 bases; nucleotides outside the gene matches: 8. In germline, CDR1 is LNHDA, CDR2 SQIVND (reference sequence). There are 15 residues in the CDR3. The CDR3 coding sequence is TGTGCCAGTGGCCAAGGACAGGGACTGAACACTGAAGCTTTCTTT. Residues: CASGQGQGLNTEAFF.

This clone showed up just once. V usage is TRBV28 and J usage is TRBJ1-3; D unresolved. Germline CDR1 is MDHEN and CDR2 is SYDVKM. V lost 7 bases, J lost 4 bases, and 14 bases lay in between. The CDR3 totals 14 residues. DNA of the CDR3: TGTGCCAGCATATCGGGGTTGGGAGGAAACACCATATATTTT. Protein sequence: CASISGLGGNTIYF.

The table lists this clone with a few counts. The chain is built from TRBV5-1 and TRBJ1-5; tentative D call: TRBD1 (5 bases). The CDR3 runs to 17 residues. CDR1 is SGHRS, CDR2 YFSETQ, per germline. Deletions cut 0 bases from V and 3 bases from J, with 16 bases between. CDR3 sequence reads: CASSLGISGAFNQPQHF. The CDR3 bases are TGCGCCAGCAGCTTGGGAATTTCCGGGGCGTTCAATCAGCCCCAGCATTTT.

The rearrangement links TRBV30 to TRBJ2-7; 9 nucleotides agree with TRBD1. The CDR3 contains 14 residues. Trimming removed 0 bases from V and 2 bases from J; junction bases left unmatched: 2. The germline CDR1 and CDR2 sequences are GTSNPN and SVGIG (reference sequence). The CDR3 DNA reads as TGTGCCTGGAGTGTATGGACAGGGGCCTACGAGCAGTACTTC. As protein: CAWSVWTGAYEQYF.

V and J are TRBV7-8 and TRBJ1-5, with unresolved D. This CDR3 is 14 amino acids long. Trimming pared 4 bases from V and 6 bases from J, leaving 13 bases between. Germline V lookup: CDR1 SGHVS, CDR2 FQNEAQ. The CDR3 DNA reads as TGTGCCAGCAGCTCCCGTGACCCCAGTCAGCCCCAGCATTTT. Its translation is CASSSRDPSQPQHF.

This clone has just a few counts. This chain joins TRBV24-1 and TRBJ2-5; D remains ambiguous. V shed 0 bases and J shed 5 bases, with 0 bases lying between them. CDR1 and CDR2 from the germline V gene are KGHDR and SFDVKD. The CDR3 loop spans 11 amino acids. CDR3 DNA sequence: TGTGCCACCAGTGATTTGGAGACCCAGTACTTC. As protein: CATSDLETQYF.

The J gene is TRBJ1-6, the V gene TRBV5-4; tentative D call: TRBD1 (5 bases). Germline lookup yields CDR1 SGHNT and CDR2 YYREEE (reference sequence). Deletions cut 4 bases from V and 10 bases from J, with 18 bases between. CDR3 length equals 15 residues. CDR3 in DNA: TGTGCCAGCAGCCCGGGGGGGGGAGAACGATCACCCCTCCACTTT. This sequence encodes CASSPGGGERSPLHF.

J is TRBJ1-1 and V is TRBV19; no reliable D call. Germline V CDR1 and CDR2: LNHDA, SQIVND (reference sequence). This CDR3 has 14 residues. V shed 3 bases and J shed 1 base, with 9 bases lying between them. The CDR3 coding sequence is TGTGCCAGTAGTATGGGCGAATCGAACACTGAAGCTTTCTTT. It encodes CASSMGESNTEAFF.

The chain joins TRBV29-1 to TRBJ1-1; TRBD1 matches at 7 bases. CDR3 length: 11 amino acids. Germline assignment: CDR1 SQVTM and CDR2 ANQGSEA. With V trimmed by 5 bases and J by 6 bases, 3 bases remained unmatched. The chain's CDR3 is CSVSGGPEAFF. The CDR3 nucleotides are TGCAGCGTTTCAGGGGGTCCTGAAGCTTTCTTT.

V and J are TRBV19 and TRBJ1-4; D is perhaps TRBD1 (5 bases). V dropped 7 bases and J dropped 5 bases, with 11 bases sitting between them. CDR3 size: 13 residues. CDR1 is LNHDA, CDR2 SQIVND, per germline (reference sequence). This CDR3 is CASKTVQNEKLFF. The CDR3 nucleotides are TGTGCCAGTAAGACAGTACAGAATGAAAAACTGTTTTTT. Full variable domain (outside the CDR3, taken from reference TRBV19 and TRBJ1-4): DGGITQSPKYLFRKEGQNVTLSCEQNLNHDAMYWYRQDPGQGLRLIYYSQIVNDFQKGDIAEGYSVSREKKESFPLTVTSAQKNPTAFYLCASKTVQNEKLFFGSGTQLSVL.

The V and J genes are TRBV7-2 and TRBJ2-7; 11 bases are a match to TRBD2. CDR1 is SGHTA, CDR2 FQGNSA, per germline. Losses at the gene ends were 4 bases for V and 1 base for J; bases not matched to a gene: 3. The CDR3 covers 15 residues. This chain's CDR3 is CASSSGLAVSYEQYF. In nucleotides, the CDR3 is TGTGCCAGCAGCTCGGGACTAGCGGTATCCTACGAGCAGTACTTC.